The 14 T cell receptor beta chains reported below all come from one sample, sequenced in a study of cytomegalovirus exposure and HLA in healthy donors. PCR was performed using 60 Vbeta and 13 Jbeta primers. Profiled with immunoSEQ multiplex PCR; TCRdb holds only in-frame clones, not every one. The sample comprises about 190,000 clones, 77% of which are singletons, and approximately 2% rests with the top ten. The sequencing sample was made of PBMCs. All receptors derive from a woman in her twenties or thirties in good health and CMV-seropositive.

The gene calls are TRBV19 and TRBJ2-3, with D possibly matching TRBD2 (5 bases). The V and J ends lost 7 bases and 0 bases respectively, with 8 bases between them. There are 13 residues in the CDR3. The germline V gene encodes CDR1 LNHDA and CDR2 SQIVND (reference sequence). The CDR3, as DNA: TGTGCCAGTAACTCGGGAAGCACAGATACGCAGTATTTT. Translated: CASNSGSTDTQYF.

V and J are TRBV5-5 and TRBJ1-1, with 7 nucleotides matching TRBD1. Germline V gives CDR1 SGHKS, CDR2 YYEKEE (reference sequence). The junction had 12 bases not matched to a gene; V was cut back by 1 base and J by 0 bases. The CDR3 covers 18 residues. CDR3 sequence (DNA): TGTGCCAGCAGCTTGTTTATACAGGGGTTTACGATGAACACTGAAGCTTTCTTT. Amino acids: CASSLFIQGFTMNTEAFF.

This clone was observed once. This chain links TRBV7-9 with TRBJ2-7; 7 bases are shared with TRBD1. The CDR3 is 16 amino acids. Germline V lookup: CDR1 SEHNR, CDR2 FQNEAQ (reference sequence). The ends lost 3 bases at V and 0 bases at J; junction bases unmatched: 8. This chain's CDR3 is CASSFRTGASSYEQYF. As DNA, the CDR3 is TGTGCCAGCAGCTTCAGGACAGGCGCATCCTCCTACGAGCAGTACTTC. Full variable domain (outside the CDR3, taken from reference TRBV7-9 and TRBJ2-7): DTGVSQNPRHKITKRGQNVTFRCDPISEHNRLYWYRQTLGQGPEFLTYFQNEAQLEKSRLLSDRFSAERPKGSFSTLEIQRTEQGDSAMYLCASSFRTGASSYEQYFGPGTRLTVT.

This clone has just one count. CDR3 coding DNA: TGTGCCAGCAGCGACGCGTCTGGGGGGAATGAAGCTTTCTTT. Protein sequence: CASSDASGGNEAFF. The chain has TRBV9 and TRBJ1-1; D is perhaps TRBD1 (5 bases). V lost 3 bases, J lost 7 bases, and 16 bases lay in between. In germline, CDR1 is SGDLS, CDR2 YYNGEE. The CDR3 contains 14 residues.

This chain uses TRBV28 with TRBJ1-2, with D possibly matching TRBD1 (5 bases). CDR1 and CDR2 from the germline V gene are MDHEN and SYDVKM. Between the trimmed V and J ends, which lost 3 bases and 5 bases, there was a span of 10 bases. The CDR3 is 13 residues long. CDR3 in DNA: TGTGCCAGCAGTTTTCAGGGTAGTTATGGCTACACCTTC. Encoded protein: CASSFQGSYGYTF.

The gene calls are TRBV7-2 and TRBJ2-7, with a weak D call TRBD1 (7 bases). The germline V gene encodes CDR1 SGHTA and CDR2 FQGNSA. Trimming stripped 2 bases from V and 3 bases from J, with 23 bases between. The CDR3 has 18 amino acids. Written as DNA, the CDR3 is TGTGCCAGCAGCTTATCCTCGACAGGGATTCTGCGGGGCTACGAGCAGTACTTC. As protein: CASSLSSTGILRGYEQYF.

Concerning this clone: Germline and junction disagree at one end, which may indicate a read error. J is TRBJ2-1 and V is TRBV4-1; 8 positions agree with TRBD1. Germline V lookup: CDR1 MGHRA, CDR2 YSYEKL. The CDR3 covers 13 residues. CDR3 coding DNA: TGCGCCAGCAGCCAAGAACGTGACAGGGGCAGGCTCTTC. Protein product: CASSQERDRGRLF.

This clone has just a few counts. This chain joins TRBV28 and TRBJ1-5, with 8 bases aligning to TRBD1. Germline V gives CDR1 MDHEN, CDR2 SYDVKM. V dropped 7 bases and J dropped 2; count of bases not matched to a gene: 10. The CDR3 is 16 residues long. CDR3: CASTAGGLWGNQPQHF. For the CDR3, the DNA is TGTGCCAGCACGGCAGGGGGCTTGTGGGGCAATCAGCCCCAGCATTTT.

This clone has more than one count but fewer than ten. In DNA, the CDR3 is TGTGCCAGTAGTATCCTGAACACCGGGGAGCTGTTTTTT. Its protein product is CASSILNTGELFF. V and J are TRBV19 and TRBJ2-2; D not certain. V lost 3 bases, J lost 1 base, and 3 bases lay in between. The CDR3 consists of 13 residues. In germline, CDR1 is LNHDA, CDR2 SQIVND (reference sequence).

For the CDR3, the DNA is TGTGCCAGCAGCTTGTTGGGAGACACAGATACGCAGTATTTT. Amino acids: CASSLLGDTDTQYF. The gene calls are TRBV7-9 and TRBJ2-3; D may be TRBD2 (5 bases). Germline V CDR1 and CDR2: SEHNR, FQNEAQ (reference sequence). Trimming pared 3 bases from V and 2 bases from J, leaving 9 bases between. This CDR3 has 14 amino acids.

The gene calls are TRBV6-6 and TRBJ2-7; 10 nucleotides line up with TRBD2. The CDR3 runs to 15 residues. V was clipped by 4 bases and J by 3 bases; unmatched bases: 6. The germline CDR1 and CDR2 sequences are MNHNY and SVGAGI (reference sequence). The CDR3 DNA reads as TGTGCCAGCAGTTCCAGGACTAGCGGACGCTACGAGCAGTACTTC. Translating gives CASSSRTSGRYEQYF.

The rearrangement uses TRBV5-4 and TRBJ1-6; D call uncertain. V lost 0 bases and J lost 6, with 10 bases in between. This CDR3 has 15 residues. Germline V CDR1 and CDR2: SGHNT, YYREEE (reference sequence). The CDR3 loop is CASSLAIAANSPLHF. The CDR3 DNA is TGTGCCAGCAGCTTGGCCATCGCGGCTAATTCACCCCTCCACTTT.

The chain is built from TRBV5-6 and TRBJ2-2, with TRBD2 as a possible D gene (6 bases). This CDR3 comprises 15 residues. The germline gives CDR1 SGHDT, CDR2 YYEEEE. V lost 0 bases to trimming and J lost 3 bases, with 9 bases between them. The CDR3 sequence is CASSLASVYTGELFF. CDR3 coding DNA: TGTGCCAGCAGCTTGGCTAGCGTTTACACCGGGGAGCTGTTTTTT. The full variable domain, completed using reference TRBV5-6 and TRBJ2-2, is DAGVTQSPTHLIKTRGQQVTLRCSPKSGHDTVSWYQQALGQGPQFIFQYYEEEERQRGNFPDRFSGHQFPNYSSELNVNALLLGDSALYLCASSLASVYTGELFFGEGSRLTVL.

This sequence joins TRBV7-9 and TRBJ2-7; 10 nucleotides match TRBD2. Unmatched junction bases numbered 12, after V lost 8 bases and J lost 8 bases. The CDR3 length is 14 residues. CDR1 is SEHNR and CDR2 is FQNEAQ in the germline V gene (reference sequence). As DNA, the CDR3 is TGTGCCAGCGCACTTGGGCTAGCGGGGGACCAGCAGTACTTC. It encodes CASALGLAGDQQYF.